The 14 T cell receptor beta chains below were found in one sample sequenced in a study of tumor T cells in aggressive B-cell lymphoma. The repertoire was sequenced with immunoSEQ multiplex PCR; TCRdb's copy has only in-frame clones and lacks some. The repertoire holds some 7,800 clones, with around 83% as singletons. Material: tumor tissue. Receptor source: an adult with diffuse large B cell lymphoma.

The chain carries TRBV5-6 and TRBJ2-7; TRBD2 might be the D (5 bases). This CDR3 comprises 14 residues. V was shortened by 5 bases and J by 4 bases, with 16 bases between the two germline ends. Germline loops: CDR1 SGHDT, CDR2 YYEEEE. The CDR3 coding sequence is TGTGCCAGCAGTCTCCACGAGGGCCTATACGAGCAGTACTTC. Translation: CASSLHEGLYEQYF.

The rearrangement uses TRBV4-1 and TRBJ1-1; D unresolved. The CDR3 totals 11 residues. Trimming pared 3 bases from V and 5 bases from J, leaving 4 bases between. Germline CDR1 reads MGHRA; CDR2 reads YSYEKL. The CDR3 nucleotides read TGCGCCAGCAGCCATCTTACTGAAGCTTTCTTT. Translation: CASSHLTEAFF.

The chain employs TRBV5-1 and TRBJ2-1, with a tentative D call TRBD1 (5 bases). The length of the CDR3 is 15 residues. V was pared by 3 bases and J by 3 bases, with 13 bases between. Per the germline V gene, CDR1 is SGHRS and CDR2 is YFSETQ. CDR3 DNA sequence: TGCGCCAGCAGCTCGACGACTGACAGCTACAATGAGCAGTTCTTC. Translating it yields CASSSTTDSYNEQFF.

As to this clone: An end of the junction does not agree with germline; a read error may underlie this. The genes are TRBV13 and TRBJ2-6, with a tentative D call TRBD1 (6 bases). The germline gives CDR1 PRHDT, CDR2 FYEKMQ (reference sequence). This CDR3 comprises 15 residues. CDR3 residues: CASSPGQSGVNVLTF. CDR3 DNA sequence: TGTGCCAGCAGCCCCGGACAGTCTGGGGTCAACGTCCTGACTTTC.

The chain uses TRBV10-3 and TRBJ2-5, with TRBD2 matching 8 bases. Judging by the DNA end, TRBJ2-7 fits better; the J call may be wrong. The CDR3 is 17 residues long. CDR1 is ENHRY and CDR2 is SYGVKD in the germline V gene. CDR3 in DNA: TGTGCCATCAGTGAGCCCCTCAAGGCGGGAGGATCCTACGAGCAGTACTTC. Its protein is CAISEPLKAGGSYEQYF.

The rearrangement joins TRBV11-2 to TRBJ2-7; 9 positions match TRBD1. Germline trimming cut 3 bases from V and 3 bases from J; bases unmatched to any gene: 3. This CDR3 region has 14 residues. CDR1 is SGHAT and CDR2 is FQNNGV in the germline V gene. The CDR3 region has the DNA TGTGCCAGCAGCTTGACAGGGGGTGACTACGAGCAGTACTTC. It encodes CASSLTGGDYEQYF.

This clone was seen only once. The gene calls are TRBV9 and TRBJ1-5; D might be TRBD1 (6 bases). The CDR3 consists of 15 residues. Germline loops: CDR1 SGDLS, CDR2 YYNGEE. V shed 4 bases and J shed 0 bases, with 11 bases lying between them. The CDR3 region is CASSPGQHSNQPQHF. The CDR3 nucleotides are TGTGCCAGCAGCCCAGGACAGCATAGCAATCAGCCCCAGCATTTT.

This rearrangement joins TRBV11-1 to TRBJ1-1; 7 bases match TRBD1. The CDR3 covers 13 residues. Trimming took 4 bases from V and 1 from J; bases not matched to a gene: 0. Looked up from germline, CDR1 is SGHAT and CDR2 is FQDESV (reference sequence). In nucleotides, the CDR3 is TGTGCCAGCAGCTGGACAGGGAACACTGAAGCTTTCTTT. It translates to CASSWTGNTEAFF.

The chain links TRBV9 to TRBJ1-4, with 7 bases identical to TRBD1. Losses at the gene ends were 3 bases for V and 6 bases for J; bases not matched to a gene: 14. The CDR3 is 17 residues long. Germline CDR1 SGDLS, CDR2 YYNGEE. The CDR3 DNA sequence: TGTGCCAGCAGCGACTCACTGCAGGGGGGCGAGGATGAAAAACTGTTTTTT. Translation gives CASSDSLQGGEDEKLFF.

CDR3 loop: CASSVYSGGLYEQYV. DNA for the CDR3: TGTGCCAGCAGTGTATATAGCGGGGGTCTCTACGAGCAGTACGTC. The J gene is TRBJ2-7, the V gene TRBV2; 9 positions agree with TRBD2. This CDR3 contains 15 residues. The V and J ends lost 4 bases and 3 bases, in that order; junction bases with no gene match: 7. Germline loops: CDR1 SNHLY, CDR2 FYNNEI.

There are a few counts of this clone. The V call is TRBV4-2, the J call TRBJ2-3; weak D call: TRBD2 (5 bases). Trimming pared 0 bases from V and 1 base from J, leaving 8 bases between. The germline gives CDR1 LGHNA, CDR2 YNFKEQ. The length of the CDR3 is 15 residues. The CDR3 protein is CASSQDELGTDTQYF. CDR3 bases: TGTGCCAGCAGCCAAGATGAACTAGGCACAGATACGCAGTATTTT.

This chain uses TRBV11-3 with TRBJ2-1; maybe TRBD2 (6 bases). The CDR3 consists of 13 residues. The V end was cut by 2 bases, the J end by 5 bases, with 7 bases between. CDR1 SGHNT and CDR2 YENEEA come from the germline V gene. CDR3 sequence (DNA): TGTGCCAGCAGCTTACGCGGGAACAATGAGCAGTTCTTC. This translates into CASSLRGNNEQFF.

The CDR3 region has the DNA TGTGCCAGCAGCGCTAGCGGCACAGATACGCAGTATTTT. Its translation is CASSASGTDTQYF. The chain joins TRBV4-2 to TRBJ2-3, with D tentatively TRBD2 (6 bases). The V and J ends lost 5 bases and 1 base respectively, with 7 bases between them. This CDR3 region has 13 residues. Germline loops: CDR1 LGHNA, CDR2 YNFKEQ.

This clone was detected once. V is TRBV19 and J is TRBJ1-2; D unresolved. CDR1 LNHDA and CDR2 SQIVND come from the germline V gene (reference sequence). The CDR3 runs 11 residues. CDR3 nucleotide sequence: TGTGCTGCCGGTCCTAACTATGGCTACACCTTC. Amino acids: CAAGPNYGYTF. The full variable domain, completed using reference TRBV19 and TRBJ1-2, is DGGITQSPKYLFRKEGQNVTLSCEQNLNHDAMYWYRQDPGQGLRLIYYSQIVNDFQKGDIAEGYSVSREKKESFPLTVTSAQKNPTAFYLCAAGPNYGYTFGSGTRLTVV.